A single sample is the source of the 10 T cell receptor beta chains below, sequenced in a study of shared clonotypes between healthy human individuals. Assay: immunoSEQ multiplex PCR; the TCRdb copy retains only in-frame clones and omits some. The table lists some 500,000 clones, 79% of them singletons. Specimen: PBMCs. The receptors here all came from a woman aged 40 to 50 in good health. Some clones in this sample may be carry-over from other donors' samples.

The chain recombines TRBV6-1 with TRBJ2-1, with 9 bases lining up with TRBD1. The length of the CDR3 is 14 residues. V lost 7 bases and J lost 8; bases outside the gene matches: 9. Germline V gene lookup returns CDR1 MNHNS and CDR2 SASEGT. As DNA, the CDR3 is TGTGCCAGCAAAACCGGGACAGGGATACATGAGCAGTTCTTC. Translating it yields CASKTGTGIHEQFF.

CDR3 in amino acids: CASSLVGGASADTQYF. CDR3 bases: TGTGCCAGCAGCTTAGTAGGGGGCGCGAGCGCAGATACGCAGTATTTT. V is TRBV7-3 and J is TRBJ2-3; 7 bases fit TRBD1. This CDR3 has 16 amino acids. Germline-derived CDR1 and CDR2 are SGHTA and FQGTGA. Germline trimming cut 2 bases from V and 4 bases from J; bases unmatched to any gene: 9.

This chain connects TRBV10-3 to TRBJ2-1; a weak D match, TRBD2 (7 bases). This CDR3 region has 15 residues. Deletions cut 6 bases from V and 7 bases from J, with 19 bases between. CDR1 and CDR2 from the germline V gene are ENHRY and SYGVKD. The CDR3 nucleotides read TGTGCCATCAGCCTAGGAGGGGGAGCGGGGAATGAGCAGTTCTTC. This sequence encodes CAISLGGGAGNEQFF.

The chain joins TRBV7-9 to TRBJ2-5, with D perhaps TRBD1 or TRBD2 (5 bases each). This CDR3 contains 17 residues. Germline values: CDR1 SEHNR, CDR2 FQNEAQ (reference sequence). V was trimmed by 5 bases and J by 6 bases, leaving 25 bases between them. The CDR3 coding sequence is TGTGCCAGCAGCCCCGGAGGTGGGGCAGGTTGGAGTCAGACCCAGTACTTC. Encoded protein: CASSPGGGAGWSQTQYF.

The V gene is TRBV5-4, the J gene TRBJ2-7; 11 positions agree with TRBD2. The CDR3 totals 15 residues. CDR1 and CDR2 from the germline V gene are SGHNT and YYREEE (reference sequence). With 4 bases clipped from V and 0 bases from J, the junction kept 3 bases outside the gene matches. DNA for the CDR3: TGTGCCAGCAGCACGGGACTAGCGGACTCCTACGAGCAGTACTTC. This translates into CASSTGLADSYEQYF.

This clone was counted at least ten times. The chain employs TRBV6-5 and TRBJ2-7; 9 nucleotides agree with TRBD2. The germline V gene encodes CDR1 MNHEY and CDR2 SVGAGI. Trimming at V came to 0 bases and at J to 0 bases, leaving 3 bases not matched to a gene. The CDR3 loop spans 16 amino acids. As DNA, the CDR3 is TGTGCCAGCAGTTACTCTAGCGGGAGTAGCTCCTACGAGCAGTACTTC. Its protein product is CASSYSSGSSSYEQYF.

This clone was detected only once. The chain is built from TRBV28 and TRBJ1-2; D is ambiguous. Deletions cut 7 bases from V and 1 base from J, with 10 bases between. CDR1 is MDHEN and CDR2 is SYDVKM in the germline V gene. The CDR3 covers 13 residues. The CDR3 spells CASTQWSNYGYTF. The CDR3 region has the DNA TGTGCCAGCACCCAGTGGAGTAACTATGGCTACACCTTC.

The chain couples TRBV18 to TRBJ1-4, with D uncertain. The ends were cut back, 5 bases at V and 0 bases at J, with 7 bases in the middle. CDR3 length equals 14 residues. CDR1 and CDR2 (germline): KGHSH, LQKENI. CDR3: CASSLGTTNEKLFF. As DNA, the CDR3 is TGTGCCAGCTCATTAGGAACAACTAATGAAAAACTGTTTTTT. Full variable domain (outside the CDR3, taken from reference TRBV18 and TRBJ1-4): NAGVMQNPRHLVRRRGQEARLRCSPMKGHSHVYWYRQLPEEGLKFMVYLQKENIIDESGMPKERFSAEFPKEGPSILRIQQVVRGDSAAYFCASSLGTTNEKLFFGSGTQLSVL.

The V and J genes are TRBV19 and TRBJ2-7; TRBD1 matches at 8 bases. V lost 6 bases to trimming and J lost 4 bases; unmatched junction nucleotides: 5. Germline loops: CDR1 LNHDA, CDR2 SQIVND (reference sequence). CDR3 length: 13 amino acids. CDR3 sequence (DNA): TGTGCCAGTAGGGTAACAGGGGGGTACGAGCAGTACTTC. It encodes CASRVTGGYEQYF.

The CDR3 here is CASARAPGANVLTF. As DNA, the CDR3 is TGTGCCTCCGCCAGGGCACCCGGGGCCAACGTCCTGACTTTC. This chain links TRBV19 with TRBJ2-6; maybe TRBD1 (5 bases). Trimming stripped 11 bases from V and 4 bases from J, with 15 bases between. The CDR3 spans 14 residues. Germline CDR1 reads LNHDA; CDR2 reads SQIVND (reference sequence).